These 8 T cell receptor beta chains originate from one sample sequenced in a study of control samples from healthy donors and cancer patients. Profiled with immunoSEQ multiplex PCR; TCRdb holds only in-frame clones, not every one. The sample holds 120,000 to 150,000 clones, 70% to 90% seen once. Sequenced sample: blood. The receptor set was obtained from a woman in her twenties or thirties in good health.

The chain has TRBV5-5 and TRBJ1-3; D is unclear. The V end lost 0 bases, the J end lost 3 bases, and 7 bases lay between the germline ends. The V gene's germline CDR1 is SGHKS and CDR2 YYEKEE (reference sequence). This CDR3 is built from 14 residues. CDR3 sequence (DNA): TGTGCCAGCAGCTTGGTGGCGGTTGGAAACACCATATATTTT. Amino acids: CASSLVAVGNTIYF.

The chain joins TRBV7-2 to TRBJ2-5; TRBD2 aligns across 12 bases. CDR1 is SGHTA and CDR2 is FQGNSA in the germline V gene. Trimming removed 5 bases from V and 5 bases from J; junction bases left unmatched: 9. The CDR3 runs 16 residues. This CDR3 reads CASSQLAGGTSETQYF. The DNA for the CDR3 is TGTGCCAGCAGCCAACTAGCGGGAGGAACGAGCGAGACCCAGTACTTC.

J is TRBJ1-1 and V is TRBV19; maybe TRBD1 (5 bases). From germline, CDR1 is LNHDA and CDR2 SQIVND (reference sequence). V lost 7 bases and J lost 5, with 17 bases in between. The CDR3 has 14 amino acids. CDR3 region: CASNTGGVRTEAFF. CDR3 DNA: TGTGCCAGTAACACGGGGGGGGTAAGGACTGAAGCTTTCTTT.

The genes are TRBV24-1 and TRBJ1-2; no definite D call. Germline values: CDR1 KGHDR, CDR2 SFDVKD. The CDR3 has 12 amino acids. V lost 3 bases to trimming and J lost 4 bases, with 5 bases between them. The CDR3 loop reads CATSDNSYGYTF. CDR3 nucleotides: TGTGCCACCAGTGATAACAGCTATGGCTACACCTTC.

This clone appeared once. CDR3 in amino acids: CASTQGNPRYDEQFF. CDR3 DNA: TGTGCCAGCACCCAAGGTAACCCCCGTTACGATGAGCAGTTCTTC. V is TRBV6-5 and J is TRBJ2-1; D is unclear. V dropped 7 bases and J dropped 8 bases, with 21 bases sitting between them. Germline CDR1 MNHEY, CDR2 SVGAGI. This CDR3 has 15 amino acids.

This sequence joins TRBV5-1 and TRBJ1-5; no firm D call. Germline V lookup: CDR1 SGHRS, CDR2 YFSETQ. The CDR3 spans 15 residues. V was clipped by 1 base and J by 1 base, with 9 bases between them. CDR3 DNA sequence: TGCGCCAGCAGCTTGTCGGGCGGGAGCAATCAGCCCCAGCATTTT. This gives the protein CASSLSGGSNQPQHF.

The V gene is TRBV3-1 (or the pseudogene TRBV3-2), the J gene TRBJ2-7, with D tentatively TRBD2 (5 bases). The germline CDR1 and CDR2 sequences are LGHDT and YNNKEL (reference sequence). V lost 6 bases to trimming and J lost 0 bases, with 15 bases between them. The CDR3 runs 15 residues. The CDR3 DNA is TGTGCCAGCAGTTTCGGGATAAGCGGCTCCTACGAGCAGTACTTC. It codes for CASSFGISGSYEQYF.

The chain couples TRBV5-1 to TRBJ2-5, with TRBD2 matching 7 bases. After removal of 2 bases from V and 6 bases from J, the junction contained 7 bases not matched to a gene. The CDR3 sequence is 14 residues long. Germline values: CDR1 SGHRS, CDR2 YFSETQ. In DNA, the CDR3 is TGCGCCAGCAGCTTAGGCGGGAGTCGGCAGACCCAGTACTTC. It specifies CASSLGGSRQTQYF.